These T cell receptor beta chains were read from a single sample in a study of cytomegalovirus exposure and HLA in healthy donors. Method: immunoSEQ multiplex PCR; TCRdb's copy keeps in-frame clones and lacks some. This sample's clone table lists approximately 45,000 clones. The sample consisted of PBMCs. All receptors come from a male donor in good health and CMV-seronegative. CDR3s include the opening cysteine and the closing phenylalanine or tryptophan.

V,J,CDR3
TRBV19,TRBJ2-7,CASASQQGGRYEQYF
TRBV2,TRBJ2-3,CASSEETSMADTQYF
TRBV30,TRBJ1-1,CAWSVKGRGNTEAFF
TRBV9,TRBJ1-3,CASSESASGRSGNTIYF
TRBV5-1,TRBJ2-3,CASSFGQSYTDTQYF
TRBV15,TRBJ2-5,CATSRPLAGGPSGRTQYF
TRBV27,TRBJ1-2,CASSFSVDYGYTF
TRBV2,TRBJ2-3,CASQRRLFTDTQYF
TRBV30,TRBJ2-5,CAWSPWSHAAQYF
TRBV7-2,TRBJ1-2,CASSLSDRTFYGYTF
TRBV29-1,.,CSVRTSFYEQYF
TRBV2,TRBJ1-1,CASSFPGMNTEAFF
TRBV30,TRBJ2-1,CAWRSGGSYNEQFF
TRBV9,TRBJ2-3,CASNVAGGSTDTQYF
TRBV19,TRBJ1-4,CASSISGDEKLFF
TRBV7-8,TRBJ2-1,CASSPPGLAGGSYNEQFF
TRBV7-2,TRBJ1-2,CASSLGTGTNYGYTF
TRBV5-1,TRBJ2-2,CASSFTSGRVGELFF
TRBV5-1,TRBJ2-3,CASSLTELAGVADTQYF
TRBV18,TRBJ2-7,CASSPNGGRLLGEQYF
TRBV19,TRBJ1-2,CASSIMAGTWVNYGYTF
TRBV28,TRBJ2-7,CASSFRGEQYF
TRBV2,TRBJ2-1,CASSDELRDSYNEQFF